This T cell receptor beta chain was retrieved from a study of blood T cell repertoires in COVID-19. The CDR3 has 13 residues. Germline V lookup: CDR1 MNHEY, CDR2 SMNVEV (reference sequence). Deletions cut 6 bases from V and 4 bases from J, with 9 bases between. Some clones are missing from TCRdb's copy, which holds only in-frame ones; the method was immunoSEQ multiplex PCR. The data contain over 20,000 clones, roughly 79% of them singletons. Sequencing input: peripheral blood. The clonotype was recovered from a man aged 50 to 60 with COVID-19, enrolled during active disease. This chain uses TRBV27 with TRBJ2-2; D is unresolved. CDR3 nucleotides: TGTGCCAGCAGCCCAAGACTCACCGGGGAGCTGTTTTTT. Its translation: CASSPRLTGELFF.